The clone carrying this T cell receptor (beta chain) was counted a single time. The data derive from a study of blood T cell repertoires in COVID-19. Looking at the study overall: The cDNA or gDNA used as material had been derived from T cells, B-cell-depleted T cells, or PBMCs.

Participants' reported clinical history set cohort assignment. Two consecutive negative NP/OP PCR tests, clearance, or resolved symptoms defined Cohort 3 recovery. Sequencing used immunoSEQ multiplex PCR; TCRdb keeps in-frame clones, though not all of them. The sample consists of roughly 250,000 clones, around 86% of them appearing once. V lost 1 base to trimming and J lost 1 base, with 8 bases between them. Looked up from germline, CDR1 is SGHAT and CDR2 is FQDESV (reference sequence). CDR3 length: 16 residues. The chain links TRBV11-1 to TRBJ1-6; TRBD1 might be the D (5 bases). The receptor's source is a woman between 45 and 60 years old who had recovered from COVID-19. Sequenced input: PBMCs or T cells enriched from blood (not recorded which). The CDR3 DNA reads TGTGCCAGCAGCTTAGAGGGGAAATCCTATAATTCACCCCTCCACTTT. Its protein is CASSLEGKSYNSPLHF. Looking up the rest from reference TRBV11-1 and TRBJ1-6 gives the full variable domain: EAEVAQSPRYKITEKSQAVAFWCDPISGHATLYWYRQILGQGPELLVQFQDESVVDDSQLPKDRFSAERLKGVDSTLKIQPAELGDSAMYLCASSLEGKSYNSPLHFGNGTRLTVT.